The T cell receptor (beta chain) under discussion was sequenced for a study of T cell changes during pregnancy in multiple sclerosis (dated by TCRdb to between 2018 and 2021). Notes on the research overall: Changes in the T cell repertoire over the course of pregnancy were examined in this study in women with multiple sclerosis.

As for this clone: Its antigen specificity is not known. No per-base quality is available; no much larger clone lies one base away.

The method was the immunoSEQ multiplex PCR assay. Entries here come from immuneACCESS through TCRdb and include only in-frame sequences with V and J called. Some clones fail to appear in such tables; in the studies checked, an unresolved V gene covers under half of the shortfall, and the cause of the remainder is unknown. This sample comprises about 59,000 clones, 75% to 95% of them detected only once. Around 0.85% of the sample comes from the top ten. From the cysteine up to the phenylalanine, the CDR3 has a length of 15 residues. Only the CDR3 DNA is retained, 45 bases long and in frame from the first base. V sheds 5 bases and J sheds 10 bases, leaving 18 bases between their ends. From a lookup of the germline V gene, CDR1 and CDR2 are ENHRY and SYGVKD.

This receptor was taken from a female donor with multiple sclerosis, enrolled in a pregnancy study. In this chain, TRBV10-3 is recombined with TRBJ1-6; the D region possibly corresponds to TRBD1 (6 bases align). Sample: peripheral blood, taken before pregnancy. The nucleotide sequence reads as follows: TGTGCCATCAGTCCTACGACAGGTCCAGGGTCACCCCTCCACTTT. Its coded protein is CAISPTTGPGSPLHF.